This TCR beta chain was identified during a study of regulatory T cells in long-lasting Graves disease. This CDR3 is built from 8 residues. Germline V gives CDR1 DFQATT, CDR2 SNEGSKA (reference sequence). As concerns this clonotype: Compared with germline, one end of the junction differs, possibly owing to a read error.

In building TCR beta libraries, iRepertoire HTBI primers were used together with Arm-PCR of CDR3 regions. TCRdb analysed the multiplex PCR reads with MiXCR anew, one entry per CDR3 protein. The sample includes roughly 410,000 distinct CDR3 sequences, 15% of them seen just once. The sample's time point: newly diagnosed GD, antithyroid drugs for less than 3 months. TCR sequences were obtained from RNA taken from PBMCs. Graves' disease diagnosis was established per American Thyroid Association guidelines. The sample was also linked to a second study, of T cells in Graves' hyperthyroidism and ophthalmopathy. From that report: TCR CDR3 underwent first-round RT-PCR with the HTBI primer set.

Material: peripheral blood mononuclear cells (PBMCs), obtained at new diagnosis, from a patient treated with antithyroid drugs. The TCR comes from a woman in her forties with Graves disease. The chain has TRBV20-1 and TRBJ1-1, with D possibly matching TRBD1 (6 bases). This CDR3 reads CSAVDRLF. DNA for the CDR3: TGCAGTGCTGTGGACAGACTCTTT.